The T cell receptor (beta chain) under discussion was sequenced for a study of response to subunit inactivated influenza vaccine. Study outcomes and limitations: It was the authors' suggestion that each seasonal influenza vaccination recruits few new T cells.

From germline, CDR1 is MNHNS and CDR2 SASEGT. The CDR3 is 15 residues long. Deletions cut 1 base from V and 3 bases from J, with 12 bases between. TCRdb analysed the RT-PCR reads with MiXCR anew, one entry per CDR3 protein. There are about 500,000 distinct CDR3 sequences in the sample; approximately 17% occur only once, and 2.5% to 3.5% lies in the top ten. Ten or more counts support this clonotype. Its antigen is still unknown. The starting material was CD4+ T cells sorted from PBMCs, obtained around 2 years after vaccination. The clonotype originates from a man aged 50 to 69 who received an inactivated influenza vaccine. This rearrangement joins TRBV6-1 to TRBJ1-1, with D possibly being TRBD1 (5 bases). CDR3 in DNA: TGTGCCAGCAGTGAAGTTGTGGGGCCTCACACTGAAGCTTTCTTT. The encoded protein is CASSEVVGPHTEAFF.